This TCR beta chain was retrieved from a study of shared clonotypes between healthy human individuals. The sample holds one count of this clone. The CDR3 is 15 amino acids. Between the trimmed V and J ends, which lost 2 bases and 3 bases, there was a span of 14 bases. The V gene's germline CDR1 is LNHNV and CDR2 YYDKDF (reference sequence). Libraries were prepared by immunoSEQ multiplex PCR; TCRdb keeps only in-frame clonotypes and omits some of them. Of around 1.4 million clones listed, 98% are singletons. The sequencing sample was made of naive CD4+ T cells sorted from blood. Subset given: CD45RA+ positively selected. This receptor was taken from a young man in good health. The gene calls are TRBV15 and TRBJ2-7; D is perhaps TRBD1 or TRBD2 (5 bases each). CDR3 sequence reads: CATSRSGTLVYEQYF. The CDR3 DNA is TGTGCCACCAGCAGATCCGGGACGTTAGTCTACGAGCAGTACTTC.